This entry features one T cell receptor (beta chain) sequence. Its antigen is as yet unknown. HIV-negative, healthy adults without recent acute infections or vaccinations were the donors. There were only Caucasian adults among the donors, and all lived in Nashville, Tennessee. Here immunoSEQ multiplex PCR was the method, and the copy in TCRdb shows in-frame clones only, minus some. This sample has millions of clones; 85% to 95% occur once, and the top ten carry 0.13%. The record originates from a study of shared clonotypes between healthy human individuals. Study as a whole: Donors had three CD4 naive, three CD4 memory, two CD8 naive and one CD8 memory plate apiece.

The study, taken as a whole, reports: In several donors, around 5% of naive CD4 clonotypes appeared in common.

The CDR3 extends over 18 amino acids. Trimming shortened V by 4 bases and J by 2 bases, and 25 bases separated the two germline ends. Germline CDR1 and CDR2: SQVTM and ANQGSEA. Material for sequencing was naive CD4+ T cells sorted from blood. Noted subset: CD45RA+ positively selected. The J gene is TRBJ2-3, the V gene TRBV29-1, with D hard to call. The sequence was obtained from a man between 18 and 29 years old in good health. CDR3 nucleotide sequence: TGCAGCGTTGTCCTTCACTCACGTTACCACAGAAACACAGATACGCAGTATTTT. Translation: CSVVLHSRYHRNTDTQYF.